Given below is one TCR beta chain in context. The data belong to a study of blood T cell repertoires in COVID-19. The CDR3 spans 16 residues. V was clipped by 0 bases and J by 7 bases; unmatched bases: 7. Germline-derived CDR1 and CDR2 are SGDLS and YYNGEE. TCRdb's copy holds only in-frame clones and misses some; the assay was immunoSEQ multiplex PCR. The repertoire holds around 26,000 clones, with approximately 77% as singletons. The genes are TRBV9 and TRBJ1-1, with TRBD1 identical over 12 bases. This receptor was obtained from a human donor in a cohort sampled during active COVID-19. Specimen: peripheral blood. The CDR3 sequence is CASSVEGQGADSEAFF. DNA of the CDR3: TGTGCCAGCAGCGTAGAGGGACAGGGGGCCGATAGTGAAGCTTTCTTT.